This passage covers 24 T cell receptor beta chains from one sample sequenced in a study of shared clonotypes between healthy human individuals. Method: immunoSEQ multiplex PCR; TCRdb's copy keeps in-frame clones and lacks some. In the table there are 2 million to 3 million clones, more than 90% of which are singletons. The sample comprised naive CD4+ T cells sorted from blood. As for subset: CD45RA+ positively selected. The receptor set was obtained from a man between 18 and 35 years old in good health.

CDR3 residues: CASSPRGLAVSGANVLTF. DNA for the CDR3: TGTGCCAGCTCACCGCGAGGACTAGCGGTCTCTGGGGCCAACGTCCTGACTTTC. V usage is TRBV18 and J usage is TRBJ2-6; 10 bases are shared with TRBD2. The CDR3 consists of 18 residues. V gave up 3 bases and J gave up 0 bases; unmatched junction bases: 5. From germline, CDR1 is KGHSH and CDR2 LQKENI.

V is TRBV9 and J is TRBJ1-1, with TRBD1 as a possible D gene (6 bases). This CDR3 is built from 15 residues. V lost 0 bases and J lost 7, with 16 bases in between. CDR1 SGDLS and CDR2 YYNGEE come from the germline V gene. CDR3 residues: CASSVDREPRGEAFF. CDR3 DNA sequence: TGTGCCAGCAGCGTAGACAGGGAGCCCAGGGGTGAAGCTTTCTTT.

Only a few counts were recorded for this clone. The chain combines TRBV2 with TRBJ1-6; D ambiguous. There are 12 residues in the CDR3. Germline V CDR1 and CDR2: SNHLY, FYNNEI. V lost 6 bases to trimming and J lost 5 bases, with 5 bases between them. The CDR3 region is CASRVDNSPLHF. The DNA for the CDR3 is TGTGCCAGCAGGGTTGATAATTCACCCCTCCACTTT.

The V gene is TRBV5-1, the J gene TRBJ2-7; perhaps TRBD2 as D (5 bases). The V end lost 5 bases, the J end lost 0 bases, and 15 bases lay between the germline ends. The CDR3 spans 15 residues. The germline CDR1 and CDR2 sequences are SGHRS and YFSETQ. This CDR3 is CASSPTVGSSYEQYF. CDR3 bases: TGCGCCAGCAGTCCTACAGTGGGGAGCTCCTACGAGCAGTACTTC.

The V and J genes are TRBV20-1 and TRBJ2-5; no clear D. Germline V gene lookup returns CDR1 DFQATT and CDR2 SNEGSKA (reference sequence). V was cut by 6 bases and J by 7 bases, with 12 bases left in between. This CDR3 has 11 residues. The CDR3 DNA is TGCAGTGCCCTCCCTCCTGGGACCCAGTACTTC. Protein sequence: CSALPPGTQYF.

The chain uses TRBV18 and TRBJ2-1, with TRBD2 matching over 10 bases. V was clipped by 3 bases and J by 6 bases; unmatched bases: 17. Germline CDR1 KGHSH, CDR2 LQKENI. This CDR3 is 19 amino acids long. For the CDR3, the DNA is TGTGCCAGCTCACCCAGACAGATAGTTCCTAGCGGGAGTGGCAATGAGCAGTTCTTC. Translated: CASSPRQIVPSGSGNEQFF. Complete variable domain (other parts from reference TRBV18 and TRBJ2-1): NAGVMQNPRHLVRRRGQEARLRCSPMKGHSHVYWYRQLPEEGLKFMVYLQKENIIDESGMPKERFSAEFPKEGPSILRIQQVVRGDSAAYFCASSPRQIVPSGSGNEQFFGPGTRLTVL.

The chain recombines TRBV18 with TRBJ2-1; D is ambiguous. This CDR3 has 13 amino acids. Germline V CDR1 and CDR2: KGHSH, LQKENI. Trimming removed 5 bases from V and 8 bases from J, with 13 bases in between. The CDR3 sequence is CASSEPDRDEQFF. The CDR3 DNA follows: TGTGCCAGCTCAGAGCCTGATAGAGATGAGCAGTTCTTC.

This chain joins TRBV6-6 and TRBJ2-7, with 8 bases lining up with TRBD1. The CDR3 is 13 amino acids. Germline V gives CDR1 MNHNY, CDR2 SVGAGI (reference sequence). J lost 10 bases, V lost 7 bases, and 12 bases had no gene match. The CDR3 here is CASTRGQGWAQYF. The DNA for the CDR3 is TGTGCCAGCACCAGGGGGCAGGGATGGGCTCAGTACTTC.

The rearrangement links TRBV11-2 to TRBJ1-5; 7 positions match TRBD1. Per the germline V gene, CDR1 is SGHAT and CDR2 is FQNNGV. There are 15 residues in the CDR3. V shed 5 bases and J 4 bases; nucleotides not matched to a gene: 8. CDR3 amino acids: CASSAARGTNQPQHF. The CDR3 bases are TGTGCCAGCAGCGCCGCCAGGGGGACGAATCAGCCCCAGCATTTT.

On this clone: The sample holds other DNA sequences that translate to the same CDR3. The CDR3 sequence: CASSGQGTEAFF. The CDR3 DNA sequence: TGTGCCAGCAGTGGACAGGGCACTGAAGCTTTCTTT. This sequence joins TRBV6-1 and TRBJ1-1, with 7 bases identical to TRBD1. This CDR3 is 12 amino acids long. J was trimmed by 4 bases and V by 4 bases; bases with no gene match: 0. The germline CDR1 and CDR2 sequences are MNHNS and SASEGT.

Points on this clone: The same CDR3 also results from other DNA sequences found in this sample. This rearrangement joins TRBV5-6 to TRBJ2-1; 8 bases fit TRBD2. CDR3 size: 15 residues. Per the germline V gene, CDR1 is SGHDT and CDR2 is YYEEEE. The V and J ends lost 0 bases and 3 bases, in that order; junction bases with no gene match: 2. The CDR3 sequence: CASSLVSGDYNEQFF. The CDR3 bases are TGTGCCAGCAGCTTGGTTAGCGGGGACTACAATGAGCAGTTCTTC.

The chain couples TRBV11-2 to TRBJ2-7, with 12 bases matching TRBD2. The CDR3 spans 14 residues. Germline assignment: CDR1 SGHAT and CDR2 FQNNGV. V dropped 5 bases and J dropped 3; count of bases not matched to a gene: 2. Here the CDR3 DNA reads TGTGCCAGCAGCGTGACTAGCGGGAGCTACGAGCAGTACTTC. Its protein product is CASSVTSGSYEQYF.

With regard to this clone: This sample includes further DNA sequences coding for the same CDR3. The CDR3 region is CASSYSSGRSTDTQYF. CDR3 in DNA: TGTGCCAGCAGTTACTCAAGCGGGAGAAGCACAGATACGCAGTATTTT. This sequence joins TRBV6-5 and TRBJ2-3; 8 bases align to TRBD2. This CDR3 is 16 amino acids long. Germline CDR1 and CDR2: MNHEY and SVGAGI. Trimming cost V 0 bases and J 0 bases; bases outside gene matches: 2.

The V gene is TRBV18, the J gene TRBJ2-1; 10 bases match TRBD2. J lost 15 bases, V lost 1 base, and 3 bases had no gene match. Germline lookup yields CDR1 KGHSH and CDR2 LQKENI. This CDR3 is 12 amino acids long. CDR3 loop: CASSPLTSGTFF. The DNA of the CDR3 is TGTGCCAGCTCACCACTTACTAGCGGGACGTTCTTC.

The chain has TRBV28 and TRBJ2-7, with D tentatively TRBD1 or TRBD2 (5 bases each). This CDR3 has 13 residues. The V and J ends lost 6 bases and 3 bases respectively, with 12 bases between them. Germline V gene data show CDR1 as MDHEN and CDR2 as SYDVKM. This chain's CDR3 is CASSRGRIYEQYF. The DNA for the CDR3 is TGTGCCAGCAGCCGGGGACGGATCTACGAGCAGTACTTC. Supplemented by reference TRBV28 and TRBJ2-7, the full variable domain reads DVKVTQSSRYLVKRTGEKVFLECVQDMDHENMFWYRQDPGLGLRLIYFSYDVKMKEKGDIPEGYSVSREKKERFSLILESASTNQTSMYLCASSRGRIYEQYFGPGTRLTVT.

V usage is TRBV28 and J usage is TRBJ1-2; a weak D match, TRBD1 (6 bases). The CDR3 runs 14 residues. Germline V CDR1 and CDR2: MDHEN, SYDVKM. V was clipped by 6 bases and J by 4 bases, with 15 bases between them. The DNA of the CDR3 is TGTGCCAGCAGGCCCGACAGGCTCCTCTATGGCTACACCTTC. It translates to CASRPDRLLYGYTF.

This chain joins TRBV10-1 and TRBJ2-7; D call uncertain. Germline values: CDR1 WNHNN, CDR2 SYGVQD (reference sequence). CDR3 length: 15 amino acids. The ends were cut back, 0 bases at V and 2 bases at J, with 11 bases in the middle. The CDR3 DNA sequence: TGCGCCAGCAGTGAGTCGAAGGGTTGGGCCTACGAGCAGTACTTC. Its translation: CASSESKGWAYEQYF.

The J gene is TRBJ2-6, the V gene TRBV4-3, with 7 bases aligning to TRBD1. Germline V lookup: CDR1 LGHNA, CDR2 YSLEER. The CDR3 is made up of 17 amino acids. Trimming cost V 2 bases and J 4 bases; bases outside gene matches: 8. In DNA form, the CDR3 reads TGCGCCAGCAGCCAATTCCTTACAGGGGCCGGGGCCAACGTCCTGACTTTC. This encodes CASSQFLTGAGANVLTF.

The chain combines TRBV5-5 with TRBJ1-6, with a possible D match to TRBD1 (5 bases). The length of the CDR3 is 19 residues. Looked up from germline, CDR1 is SGHKS and CDR2 is YYEKEE (reference sequence). V lost 0 bases to trimming and J lost 11 bases, with 27 bases between them. For the CDR3, the DNA is TGTGCCAGCAGCTTGGTGCCAGGGAAGGGGACGGGCGCTGTGACACCCCTCCACTTT. Translated, it gives CASSLVPGKGTGAVTPLHF.

The chain recombines TRBV15 with TRBJ1-2, with TRBD1 matching 8 bases. J gave up 4 bases and V 0 bases, and 7 bases lay outside the gene matches. Germline CDR1 and CDR2: LNHNV and YYDKDF (reference sequence). The CDR3 is made up of 16 amino acids. CDR3 in DNA: TGTGCCACCAGCAGAGAAGACAGGGGATTCGCCTATGGCTACACCTTC. Its translation is CATSREDRGFAYGYTF.

The chain joins TRBV7-9 to TRBJ2-5, with 9 bases matching TRBD1. V lost 5 bases, J lost 2 bases, and 6 bases stayed unmatched. The CDR3 has 15 residues. Germline V gene lookup returns CDR1 SEHNR and CDR2 FQNEAQ (reference sequence). The CDR3 region has the DNA TGTGCCAGCAGCCCCTGGACAGGGGAACAAGAGACCCAGTACTTC. Protein: CASSPWTGEQETQYF.

For this clone: The identical CDR3 is also encoded by other nucleotide sequences in the sample. DNA for the CDR3: TGTGCCAGCAGCTTGGGACTAGCGGGGTACAATGAGCAGTTCTTC. Amino acid sequence: CASSLGLAGYNEQFF. The V and J genes are TRBV5-6 and TRBJ2-1, with 11 bases that match TRBD2. Germline assignment: CDR1 SGHDT and CDR2 YYEEEE. V dropped 0 bases and J dropped 4; count of bases not matched to a gene: 0. This CDR3 contains 15 residues.

The chain couples TRBV25-1 to TRBJ2-2; D gene uncertain. In germline, CDR1 is MGHDK, CDR2 SYGVNS. CDR3 length: 13 residues. V lost 3 bases, J lost 6 bases, and 8 bases lay in between. CDR3 loop: CASSDRLAGELFF. The CDR3 coding sequence is TGTGCCAGCAGTGACAGGCTTGCCGGGGAGCTGTTTTTT.

The V and J genes are TRBV5-1 and TRBJ2-7, with D perhaps TRBD1 or TRBD2 (5 bases each). The V gene lost 4 bases and the J gene lost 0 bases, with 14 bases spanning the gap. The CDR3 covers 15 residues. Germline V lookup: CDR1 SGHRS, CDR2 YFSETQ. The CDR3: CASSAQWGNSYEQYF. CDR3 coding DNA: TGCGCCAGCAGCGCACAGTGGGGGAACTCCTACGAGCAGTACTTC.